One T cell receptor beta chain is described in this entry. The data derive from a study of blood T cell repertoires in COVID-19. Whole-study context: Collection of acute and convalescent COVID-19 samples took place in the United States, Italy and Spain. In each case, the material was cDNA or gDNA derived from T cells, B-cell-depleted T cells, or PBMCs.

Original processing notes: Reference gene primer amplification yielded estimated nucleated cell counts. Assay: immunoSEQ multiplex PCR; the TCRdb copy retains only in-frame clones and omits some. V and J calls and clone size are copied from that table; D and trimming were computed from the DNA. The profile shows some 85,000 clones, around 80% of them singletons. This CDR3 comprises 15 residues. Germline CDR1 reads SGHRS; CDR2 reads YFSETQ. Trimming cost V 2 bases and J 2 bases; bases outside gene matches: 4. Sequenced material: peripheral blood. This clonotype originated in a woman at least 80 years old with active or convalescent COVID-19. The chain recombines TRBV5-1 with TRBJ2-1; TRBD2 agrees at 7 bases. The CDR3 DNA follows: TGCGCCAGCAGCTTTTCGGGGGGAACCTACAATGAGCAGTTCTTC. Protein sequence: CASSFSGGTYNEQFF.